Only one count was recorded for the clone carrying this T cell receptor (beta chain). What it binds is not known. No DNA is shown, since the ends of the CDR3 on it are uncertain; the CDR3 is the one TCRdb lists. Data came from immunoSEQ multiplex PCR; TCRdb stores just in-frame clones and leaves some out. The table lists 36,000 or so clones, more than 60% of them singletons. In germline, CDR1 is LGHNT, CDR2 FRNRAP. Counting both end residues, the CDR3 totals 15 amino acids. Autoimmune disease history or systemic immunosuppression meant exclusion. This specimen comes from a study of OX40 agonist ivuxolimab in advanced cancers. Study outcomes and limitations: CD8+ T cells were the subset that, on average, had more expanded clones than CD4+. Among the least clonally expanded were partial responders at 0.1-3.0 mg/kg. CD4+ and CD8+ T cells in blood underwent clonal expansion by week 6 at 0.1 to 3.0 mg/kg.

V and J are TRBV12-5 and TRBJ2-1. This sequence originates from an adult with an advanced solid tumor such as melanoma, head and neck, liver or kidney cancer. Here the sequenced sample was CD4+ or CD8+ T cells sorted from blood, taken in a trial of the OX40 agonist ivuxolimab. The CDR3 protein is CASGLGTGPWDEQFF.